The 18 T cell receptor beta chains presented below share a single source sample, sequenced in a study of blood T cells in healthy people across ages. The use of a sample-barcoded 5' primer and a J-beta primer mix characterized a second PCR of about 7 to 12 cycles. TCRdb independently ran MiXCR on the 5' RACE reads; one entry per CDR3 protein. The sample has approximately 800,000 distinct CDR3 sequences, about 26% seen once. Another study also made use of these data, one on T cells of mothers and their children.

Sequencing input: blood. The receptors stem from a boy aged 5-17 years in good health.

The gene calls are TRBV25-1 and TRBJ2-5; no definite D call. Germline CDR1 MGHDK, CDR2 SYGVNS. There are 14 residues in the CDR3. Trimming removed 2 bases from V and 4 bases from J, with 11 bases in between. Here the CDR3 reads CASSEGTARETQYF. CDR3 DNA: TGTGCCAGCAGTGAAGGCACAGCTCGAGAGACCCAGTACTTC.

This clonotype has a single count. The chain uses TRBV20-1 and TRBJ2-3, with 7 nucleotides matching TRBD2. J was trimmed by 7 bases and V by 7 bases; bases with no gene match: 11. The CDR3 spans 13 residues. Per germline, CDR1 DFQATT and CDR2 SNEGSKA (reference sequence). CDR3 bases: TGCAGTGACAGACCAGGGAGGGAGTATACGCAGTATTTT. It translates to CSDRPGREYTQYF.

V gene TRBV5-1 combines with J gene TRBJ2-1; D is undetermined. Germline-derived CDR1 and CDR2 are SGHRS and YFSETQ. Trimming pared 0 bases from V and 0 bases from J, leaving 10 bases between. The CDR3 totals 16 residues. For the CDR3, the DNA is TGCGCCAGCAGCTTGGGGACCTTCAGCTCCTACAATGAGCAGTTCTTC. Its protein product is CASSLGTFSSYNEQFF. The full variable domain, rest sourced from reference TRBV5-1 and TRBJ2-1, is KAGVTQTPRYLIKTRGQQVTLSCSPISGHRSVSWYQQTPGQGLQFLFEYFSETQRNKGNFPGRFSGRQFSNSRSEMNVSTLELGDSALYLCASSLGTFSSYNEQFFGPGTRLTVL.

This clonotype was recorded a few times. This chain links TRBV4-1 with TRBJ2-3, with 9 positions matching TRBD2. Germline V gene data show CDR1 as MGHRA and CDR2 as YSYEKL. After removal of 0 bases from V and 2 bases from J, the junction contained 3 bases not matched to a gene. The CDR3 has 16 amino acids. The CDR3 coding sequence is TGCGCCAGCAGCCAAGAAGTAGCGGGGGTCACAGATACGCAGTATTTT. Translating it yields CASSQEVAGVTDTQYF.

V and J are TRBV2 and TRBJ1-2, with a tentative D call TRBD1 (5 bases). The CDR3 sequence is 14 residues long. Germline CDR1 SNHLY, CDR2 FYNNEI. V was cut by 6 bases and J by 4 bases, with 15 bases left in between. CDR3 sequence: CASSAGTELYGYTF. Written as DNA, the CDR3 is TGTGCCAGCAGCGCCGGGACTGAGCTCTATGGCTACACCTTC.

This clonotype has just a few counts. The chain joins TRBV28 to TRBJ2-1, with TRBD2 matching over 13 bases. The CDR3 has 13 residues. The junction had 6 bases not matched to a gene; V was cut back by 5 bases and J by 14 bases. From germline, CDR1 is MDHEN and CDR2 SYDVKM. The CDR3 DNA is TGTGCCAGCAGTCAAGGACTAGCGGGGGAGGAGTTCTTC. Its protein product is CASSQGLAGEEFF. The variable domain in full, with the rest retrieved from reference TRBV28 and TRBJ2-1, is DVKVTQSSRYLVKRTGEKVFLECVQDMDHENMFWYRQDPGLGLRLIYFSYDVKMKEKGDIPEGYSVSREKKERFSLILESASTNQTSMYLCASSQGLAGEEFFGPGTRLTVL.

The V and J genes are TRBV12-3 or TRBV12-4 and TRBJ1-1; no firm D call. The CDR3 has 12 amino acids. V gave up 3 bases and J gave up 3 bases, with 5 bases separating them. The CDR3 sequence is CASSFDYTEAFF. The CDR3 nucleotides are TGTGCCAGCAGTTTCGACTACACTGAAGCTTTCTTT.

The rearrangement uses TRBV27 and TRBJ2-1; maybe TRBD2 (5 bases). V shed 0 bases and J shed 9 bases, with 15 bases lying between them. The CDR3 sequence is 15 residues long. The V gene's germline CDR1 is MNHEY and CDR2 SMNVEV (reference sequence). Written as DNA, the CDR3 is TGTGCCAGCAGTTTATCGGGAGCCGGTCGAGGTGAGCAGTTCTTC. Translation: CASSLSGAGRGEQFF.

The sample holds a few counts of this clonotype. V gene TRBV20-1 combines with J gene TRBJ2-5, with TRBD2 as a possible D gene (5 bases). Trimming stripped 0 bases from V and 0 bases from J, with 14 bases between. Germline V lookup: CDR1 DFQATT, CDR2 SNEGSKA (reference sequence). The CDR3 is 16 residues long. As DNA, the CDR3 is TGCAGTGCTAGAGATGGAGTAGCGCGGCACCAAGAGACCCAGTACTTC. Its translation: CSARDGVARHQETQYF.

The chain recombines TRBV6-1 with TRBJ1-4; D gene uncertain. CDR1 MNHNS and CDR2 SASEGT come from the germline V gene. The CDR3 is 14 residues long. V lost 1 base and J 4 bases, leaving 7 bases between the germline ends. The CDR3 sequence: CASSEVADNEKLFF. The DNA of the CDR3 is TGTGCCAGCAGTGAAGTTGCTGATAATGAAAAACTGTTTTTT.

With regard to this clonotype: Germline and junction disagree at one end, which may indicate a read error. The V call is TRBV11-2, the J call TRBJ2-4; possible D gene TRBD1, 6 bases. The CDR3 sequence is 15 residues long. CDR1 and CDR2 (germline): SGHAT, FQNNGV. The CDR3 spells CASSLEGTLKNIQYF. As DNA, the CDR3 is TGTGCCAGCAGCCTAGAAGGGACACTGAAAAACATTCAGTACTTC.

This clonotype was found a few times. The chain employs TRBV3-1 and TRBJ2-5; D possibly corresponds to TRBD1 (7 bases). The J call may be mistaken, given a closer DNA end match to TRBJ2-1. Germline CDR1 reads LGHDT; CDR2 reads YNNKEL (reference sequence). This CDR3 spans 12 amino acids. CDR3 sequence (DNA): TGTGCCAGCAGCCAAGCGCAGGGGGGGCAGTTCTTC. This codes for CASSQAQGGQFF.

This clonotype has only a few counts. At one of its ends the junction is not consistent with the germline gene, which may arise from a read error. The rearrangement links TRBV3-1 to TRBJ1-1; D may be TRBD1 (5 bases). The CDR3 has 16 residues. Germline V gene sequence: CDR1 LGHDT, CDR2 YNNKEL (reference sequence). CDR3 nucleotides: TGTGCCGGCAGCCAAGACGTTCGGGGGATGCGGACTGAAGCTTTCTTT. Translated, it gives CAGSQDVRGMRTEAFF.

V usage is TRBV6-5 and J usage is TRBJ2-2; possible D gene TRBD1, 6 bases. Trimming stripped 6 bases from V and 8 bases from J, with 13 bases between. Germline loops: CDR1 MNHEY, CDR2 SVGAGI. The CDR3 covers 13 residues. The CDR3 protein is CASRKGVMGELFF. CDR3 bases: TGTGCCAGCAGAAAGGGGGTTATGGGGGAGCTGTTTTTT.

This chain joins TRBV20-1 and TRBJ1-5, with D perhaps matching TRBD1 (6 bases). The CDR3 runs 14 residues. Germline CDR1 reads DFQATT; CDR2 reads SNEGSKA (reference sequence). With 3 bases removed from V and 6 bases from J, the gap between germline ends came to 15 bases. The CDR3 protein is CSASGRGDGQPQHF. CDR3 bases: TGCAGTGCTAGCGGCAGGGGTGACGGTCAGCCCCAGCATTTT.

This clonotype was observed at least ten times. J is TRBJ1-2 and V is TRBV3-1; D possibly corresponds to TRBD1 (5 bases). The V gene lost 4 bases and the J gene lost 1 base, with 7 bases spanning the gap. The CDR3 runs 13 residues. The germline V gene encodes CDR1 LGHDT and CDR2 YNNKEL (reference sequence). CDR3 in amino acids: CASSRDGNYGYTF. CDR3 nucleotide sequence: TGTGCCAGCAGCCGGGACGGTAACTATGGCTACACCTTC.

This clonotype was seen a few times. The rearrangement links TRBV29-1 to TRBJ2-1; D may be TRBD1 (6 bases). This CDR3 has 15 residues. CDR1 SQVTM and CDR2 ANQGSEA come from the germline V gene. Trimming shortened V by 5 bases and J by 8 bases, and 22 bases separated the two germline ends. CDR3 amino acids: CSVNRVGFHNDEQFF. As DNA, the CDR3 is TGCAGCGTTAACAGGGTAGGTTTTCACAACGATGAGCAGTTCTTC.

Turning to this clonotype: One end of the junction is discordant with germline, which a read error may explain. The chain combines TRBV30 with TRBJ2-1; the match to TRBD1 covers 8 bases. This CDR3 has 13 residues. Germline V gene sequence: CDR1 GTSNPN, CDR2 SVGIG (reference sequence). DNA for the CDR3: TGTGCCTGGAGTGGCGACAGGGGCTCGGGGGAGTACTTC. Residues: CAWSGDRGSGEYF.